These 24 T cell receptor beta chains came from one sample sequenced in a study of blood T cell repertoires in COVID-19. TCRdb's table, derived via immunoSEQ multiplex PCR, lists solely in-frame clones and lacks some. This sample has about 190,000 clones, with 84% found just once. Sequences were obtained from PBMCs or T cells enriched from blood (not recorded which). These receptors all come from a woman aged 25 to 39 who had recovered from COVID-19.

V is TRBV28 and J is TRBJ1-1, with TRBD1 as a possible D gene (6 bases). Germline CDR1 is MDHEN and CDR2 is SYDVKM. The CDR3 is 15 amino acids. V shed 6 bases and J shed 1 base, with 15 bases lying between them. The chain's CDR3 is CASRDQTGSNTEAFF. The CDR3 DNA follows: TGTGCCAGCAGAGACCAGACAGGATCGAACACTGAAGCTTTCTTT.

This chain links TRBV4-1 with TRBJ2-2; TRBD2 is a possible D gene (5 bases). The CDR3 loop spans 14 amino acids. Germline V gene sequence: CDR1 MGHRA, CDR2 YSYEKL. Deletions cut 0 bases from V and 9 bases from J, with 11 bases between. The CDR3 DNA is TGCGCCAGCAGCCAAGATCTGGGGAGAAGGGAGCTGTTTTTT. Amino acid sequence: CASSQDLGRRELFF.

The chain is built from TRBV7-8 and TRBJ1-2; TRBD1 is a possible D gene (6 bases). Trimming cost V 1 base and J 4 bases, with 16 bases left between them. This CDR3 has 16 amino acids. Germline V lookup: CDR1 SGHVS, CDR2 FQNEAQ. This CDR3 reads CASSLGFGGEGYGYTF. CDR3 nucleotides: TGTGCCAGCAGCTTAGGCTTTGGGGGCGAGGGCTATGGCTACACCTTC.

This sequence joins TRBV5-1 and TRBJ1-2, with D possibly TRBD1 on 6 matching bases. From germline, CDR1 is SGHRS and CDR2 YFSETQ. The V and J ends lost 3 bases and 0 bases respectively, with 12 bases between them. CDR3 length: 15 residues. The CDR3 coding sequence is TGCGCCAGCAGCTCAGCCGCAGGGGCTAACTATGGCTACACCTTC. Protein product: CASSSAAGANYGYTF.

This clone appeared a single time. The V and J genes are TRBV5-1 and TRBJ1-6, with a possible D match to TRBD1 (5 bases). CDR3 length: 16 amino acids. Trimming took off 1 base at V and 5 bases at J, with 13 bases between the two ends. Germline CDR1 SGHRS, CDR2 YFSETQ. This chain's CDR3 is CASSLRAGPDNSPLHF. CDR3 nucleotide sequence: TGCGCCAGCAGCTTGAGGGCAGGGCCCGATAATTCACCCCTCCACTTT.

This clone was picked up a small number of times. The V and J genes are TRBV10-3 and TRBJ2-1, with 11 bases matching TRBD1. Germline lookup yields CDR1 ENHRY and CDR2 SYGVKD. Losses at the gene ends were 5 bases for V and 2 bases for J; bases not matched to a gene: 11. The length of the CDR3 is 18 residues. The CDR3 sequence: CAISLGQGETDAYNEQFF. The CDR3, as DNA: TGTGCCATCAGTTTGGGACAGGGGGAAACGGATGCCTACAATGAGCAGTTCTTC.

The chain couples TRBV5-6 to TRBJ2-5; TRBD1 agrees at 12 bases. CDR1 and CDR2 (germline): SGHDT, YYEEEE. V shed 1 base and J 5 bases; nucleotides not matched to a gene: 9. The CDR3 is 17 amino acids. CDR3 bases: TGTGCCAGCAGCTTGAATTTGGGACAGGGGGCGCGGGAGACCCAGTACTTC. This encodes CASSLNLGQGARETQYF.

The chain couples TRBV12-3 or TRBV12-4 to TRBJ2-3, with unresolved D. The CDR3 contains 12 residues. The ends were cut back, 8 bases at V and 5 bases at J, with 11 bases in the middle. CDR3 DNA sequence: TGTGCCAGCGGGCCGGATGGAGATACGCAGTATTTT. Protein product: CASGPDGDTQYF.

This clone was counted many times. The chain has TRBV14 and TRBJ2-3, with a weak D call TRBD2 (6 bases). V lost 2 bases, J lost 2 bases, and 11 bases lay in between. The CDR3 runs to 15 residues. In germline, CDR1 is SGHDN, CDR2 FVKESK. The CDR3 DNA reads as TGTGCCAGCAGCCAACAACTAGCCCCCACAGATACGCAGTATTTT. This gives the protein CASSQQLAPTDTQYF.

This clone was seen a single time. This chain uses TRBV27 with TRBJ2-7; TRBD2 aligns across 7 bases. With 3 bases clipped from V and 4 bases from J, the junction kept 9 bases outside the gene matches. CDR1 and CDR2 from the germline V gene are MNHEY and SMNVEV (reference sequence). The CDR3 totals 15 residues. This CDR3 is CASSFVGAGEYEQYF. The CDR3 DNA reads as TGTGCCAGCAGTTTCGTCGGGGCGGGAGAGTACGAGCAGTACTTC.

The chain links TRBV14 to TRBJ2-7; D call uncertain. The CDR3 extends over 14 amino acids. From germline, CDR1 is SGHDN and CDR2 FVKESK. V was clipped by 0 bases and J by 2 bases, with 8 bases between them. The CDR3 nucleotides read TGTGCCAGCAGCCAAGAGGTGGGCGCCTACGAGCAGTACTTC. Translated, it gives CASSQEVGAYEQYF.

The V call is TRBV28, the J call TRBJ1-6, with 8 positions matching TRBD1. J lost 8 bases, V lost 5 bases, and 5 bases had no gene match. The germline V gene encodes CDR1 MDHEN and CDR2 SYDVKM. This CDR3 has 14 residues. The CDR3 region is CASSTRQGYSPLHF. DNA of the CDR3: TGTGCCAGCAGTACCCGACAGGGGTATTCACCCCTCCACTTT.

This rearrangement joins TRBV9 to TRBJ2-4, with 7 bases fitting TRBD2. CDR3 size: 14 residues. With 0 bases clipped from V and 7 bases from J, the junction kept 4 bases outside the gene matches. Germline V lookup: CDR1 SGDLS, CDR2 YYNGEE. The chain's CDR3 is CASSVVSSGNIQYF. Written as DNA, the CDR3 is TGTGCCAGCAGCGTAGTATCTAGCGGCAACATTCAGTACTTC.

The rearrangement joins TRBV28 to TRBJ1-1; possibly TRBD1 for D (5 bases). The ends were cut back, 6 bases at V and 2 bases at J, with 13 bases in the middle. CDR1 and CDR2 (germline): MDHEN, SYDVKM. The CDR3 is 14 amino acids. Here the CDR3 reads CASSPPGKNTEAFF. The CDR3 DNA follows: TGTGCCAGCAGCCCCCCAGGGAAAAACACTGAAGCTTTCTTT.

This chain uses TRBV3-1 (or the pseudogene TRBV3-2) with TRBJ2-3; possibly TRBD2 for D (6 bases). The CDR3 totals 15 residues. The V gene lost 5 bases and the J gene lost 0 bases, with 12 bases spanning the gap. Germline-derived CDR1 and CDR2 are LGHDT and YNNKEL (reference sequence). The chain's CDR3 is CASSYRDLSTDTQYF. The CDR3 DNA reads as TGTGCCAGCAGCTATAGGGACTTGAGCACAGATACGCAGTATTTT.

The CDR3 is CASSLRGAGLWGYTF. DNA for the CDR3: TGTGCCAGCAGCCTCAGGGGGGCAGGTTTATGGGGCTACACCTTC. The V and J genes are TRBV14 and TRBJ1-2; 7 nucleotides line up with TRBD1. Germline assignment: CDR1 SGHDN and CDR2 FVKESK. V was pared by 4 bases and J by 8 bases, with 13 bases of the junction left unmatched. This CDR3 comprises 15 residues.

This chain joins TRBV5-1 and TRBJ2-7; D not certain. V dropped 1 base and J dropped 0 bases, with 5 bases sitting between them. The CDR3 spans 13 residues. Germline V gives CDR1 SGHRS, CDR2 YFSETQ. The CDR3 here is CASSLLYSYEQYF. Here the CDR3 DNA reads TGCGCCAGCAGCTTGCTGTACTCCTACGAGCAGTACTTC.

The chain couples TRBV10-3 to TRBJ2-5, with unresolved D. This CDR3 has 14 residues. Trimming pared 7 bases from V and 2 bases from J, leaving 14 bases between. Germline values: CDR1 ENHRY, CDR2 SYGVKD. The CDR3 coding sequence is TGTGCCATCACGAAGAACGAACAGCAAGAGACCCAGTACTTC. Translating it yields CAITKNEQQETQYF.

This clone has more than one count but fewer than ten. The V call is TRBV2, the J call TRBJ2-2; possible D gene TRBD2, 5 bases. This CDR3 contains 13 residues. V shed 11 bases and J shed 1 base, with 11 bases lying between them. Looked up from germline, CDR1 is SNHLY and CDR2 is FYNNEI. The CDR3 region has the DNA TGTGCCCAGCAGAGGGAGAACACCGGGGAGCTGTTTTTT. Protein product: CAQQRENTGELFF.

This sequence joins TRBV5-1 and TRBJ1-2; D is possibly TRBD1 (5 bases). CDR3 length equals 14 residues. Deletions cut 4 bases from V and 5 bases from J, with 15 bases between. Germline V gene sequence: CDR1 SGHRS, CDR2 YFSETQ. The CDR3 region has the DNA TGCGCCAGCAGCCTAGGAGGGGAGGGTTATGGCTACACCTTC. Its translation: CASSLGGEGYGYTF.

The CDR3 DNA sequence: TGTGCCAGTAGTGCGACTCCGGGACAGGGATATGGCTACACCTTC. This encodes CASSATPGQGYGYTF. V usage is TRBV19 and J usage is TRBJ1-2; 9 bases are shared with TRBD1. The CDR3 sequence is 15 residues long. J gave up 5 bases and V 5 bases, and 9 bases lay outside the gene matches. The germline CDR1 and CDR2 sequences are LNHDA and SQIVND (reference sequence).

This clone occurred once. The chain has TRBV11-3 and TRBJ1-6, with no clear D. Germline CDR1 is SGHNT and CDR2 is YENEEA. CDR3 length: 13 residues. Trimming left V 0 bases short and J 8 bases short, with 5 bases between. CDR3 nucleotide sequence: TGTGCCAGCAGCTTAGATCCTTATTCACCCCTCCACTTT. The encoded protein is CASSLDPYSPLHF.

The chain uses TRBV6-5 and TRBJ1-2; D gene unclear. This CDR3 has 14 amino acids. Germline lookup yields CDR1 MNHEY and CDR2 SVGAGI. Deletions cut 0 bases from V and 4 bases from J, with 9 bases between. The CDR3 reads CASSYSLSSYGYTF. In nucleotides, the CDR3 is TGTGCCAGCAGTTACTCGTTATCCTCCTATGGCTACACCTTC.

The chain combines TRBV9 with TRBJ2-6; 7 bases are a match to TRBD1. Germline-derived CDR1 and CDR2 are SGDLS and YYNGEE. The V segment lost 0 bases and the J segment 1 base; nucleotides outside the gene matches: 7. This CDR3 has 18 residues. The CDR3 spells CASSVGQGFGSGANVLTF. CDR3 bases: TGTGCCAGCAGCGTAGGACAGGGTTTTGGGTCTGGGGCCAACGTCCTGACTTTC.